The 9 T cell receptor beta chains below were found in one sample sequenced in a study of response to subunit inactivated influenza vaccine. Each CDR3 protein gets one entry after TCRdb re-called the RT-PCR reads with MiXCR. The sample consists of 700,000 to 900,000 distinct CDR3 sequences, 21% of them appearing once. The sample in question was PBMCs from blood, obtained approximately 5 days after vaccination. All receptors derive from a man aged 45-65 years who received an inactivated influenza vaccine.

This clonotype appeared a few times. V gene TRBV20-1 combines with J gene TRBJ2-3; the D is unclear. Per the germline V gene, CDR1 is DFQATT and CDR2 is SNEGSKA (reference sequence). Trimming cost V 2 bases and J 2 bases, with 11 bases left between them. This CDR3 contains 14 residues. CDR3 amino acids: CSARRAINTDTQYF. The CDR3 DNA follows: TGCAGTGCTAGAAGGGCCATCAACACAGATACGCAGTATTTT.

The genes are TRBV7-6 and TRBJ2-3; perhaps TRBD1 as D (5 bases). The germline CDR1 and CDR2 sequences are SGHVS and FNYEAQ. V lost 6 bases to trimming and J lost 3 bases, with 19 bases between them. The CDR3 extends over 16 amino acids. The CDR3: CASRNRFSPVTDTQYF. In DNA form, the CDR3 reads TGTGCCAGCAGGAACAGGTTTTCCCCTGTGACAGATACGCAGTATTTT.

This clonotype was observed a handful of times. The gene calls are TRBV7-2 and TRBJ2-2; D is undetermined. V lost 4 bases and J lost 6, with 9 bases in between. CDR1 is SGHTA, CDR2 FQGNSA, per germline. CDR3 length: 13 residues. The CDR3, as DNA: TGTGCCAGCAGCTCCCGATTTCCCGGGGAGCTGTTTTTT. Its translation is CASSSRFPGELFF.

This chain uses TRBV20-1 with TRBJ2-5, with 10 bases that match TRBD2. V lost 1 base and J lost 2; bases outside the gene matches: 4. The CDR3 has 15 amino acids. Germline CDR1 DFQATT, CDR2 SNEGSKA (reference sequence). The DNA for the CDR3 is TGCAGTGCTAGAGCTCTAGCGGGGGCTCAAGAGACCCAGTACTTC. Translated: CSARALAGAQETQYF.

The genes are TRBV7-3 and TRBJ2-5, with D perhaps assigned TRBD1 or TRBD2 (5 bases each). Germline CDR1 and CDR2: SGHTA and FQGTGA. The V end lost 5 bases, the J end lost 7 bases, and 14 bases lay between the germline ends. The CDR3 consists of 13 residues. This chain's CDR3 is CASSRDPRSTQYF. In nucleotides, the CDR3 is TGTGCCAGCAGCCGGGACCCAAGATCGACCCAGTACTTC.

The chain uses TRBV29-1 and TRBJ2-7; no clear D. The germline V and J ends were trimmed by 4 bases and 3 bases, with 7 bases remaining between them. The germline CDR1 and CDR2 sequences are SQVTM and ANQGSEA. This CDR3 is built from 11 residues. This chain's CDR3 is CSVGAGYEQYF. In DNA, the CDR3 is TGCAGCGTTGGGGCAGGCTACGAGCAGTACTTC.

The chain recombines TRBV29-1 with TRBJ2-1; 7 positions match TRBD1. Germline V lookup: CDR1 SQVTM, CDR2 ANQGSEA. This CDR3 is 13 amino acids long. In DNA form, the CDR3 reads TGCAGTGGGCGACAGGGCGATTGGTATGAGCAGTTCTTC. Protein sequence: CSGRQGDWYEQFF.

Many counts were recorded for this clonotype. This chain links TRBV20-1 with TRBJ2-1; D ambiguous. The CDR3 runs 12 residues. Germline V gene lookup returns CDR1 DFQATT and CDR2 SNEGSKA (reference sequence). Trimming took 5 bases from V and 7 from J, leaving 12 bases between them. CDR3 loop: CSALTLRNEQFF. The CDR3 DNA reads as TGCAGTGCTTTAACCCTGAGAAATGAGCAGTTCTTC.

The CDR3 loop is CASSLSTSGGRLRDTQYF. The CDR3, as DNA: TGTGCCAGCAGTTTAAGTACTAGCGGGGGCCGTTTGAGAGATACGCAGTATTTT. This chain joins TRBV12-3 or TRBV12-4 and TRBJ2-3; TRBD2 matches 11 bases. The CDR3 runs to 18 residues. V gave up 2 bases and J gave up 5 bases; unmatched junction bases: 12.